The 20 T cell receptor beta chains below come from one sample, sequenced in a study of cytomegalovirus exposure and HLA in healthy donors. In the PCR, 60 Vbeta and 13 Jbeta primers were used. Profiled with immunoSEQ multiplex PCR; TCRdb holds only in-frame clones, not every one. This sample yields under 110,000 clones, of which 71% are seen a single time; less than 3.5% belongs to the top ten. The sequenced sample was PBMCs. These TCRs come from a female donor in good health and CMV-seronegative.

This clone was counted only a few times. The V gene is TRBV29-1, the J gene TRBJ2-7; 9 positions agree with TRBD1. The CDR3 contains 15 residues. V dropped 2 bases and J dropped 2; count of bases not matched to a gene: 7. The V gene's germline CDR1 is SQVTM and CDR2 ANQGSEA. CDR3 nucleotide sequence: TGCAGCGTTGAACTCCGGGGGACAGGGACCTACGAGCAGTACTTC. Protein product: CSVELRGTGTYEQYF.

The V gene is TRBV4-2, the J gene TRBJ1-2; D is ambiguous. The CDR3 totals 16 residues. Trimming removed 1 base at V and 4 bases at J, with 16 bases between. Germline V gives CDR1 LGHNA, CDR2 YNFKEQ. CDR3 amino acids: CASSQGQANLVYGYTF. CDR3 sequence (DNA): TGTGCCAGCAGCCAAGGTCAGGCAAATCTCGTCTATGGCTACACCTTC.

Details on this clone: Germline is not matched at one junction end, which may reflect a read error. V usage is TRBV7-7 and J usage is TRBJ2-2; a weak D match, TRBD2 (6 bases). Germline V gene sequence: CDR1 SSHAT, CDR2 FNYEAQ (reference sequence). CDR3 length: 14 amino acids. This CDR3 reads CASSLGLSTGELFF. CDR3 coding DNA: TGTGCTAGCAGCTTGGGACTTTCCACCGGGGAGCTGTTTTTT.

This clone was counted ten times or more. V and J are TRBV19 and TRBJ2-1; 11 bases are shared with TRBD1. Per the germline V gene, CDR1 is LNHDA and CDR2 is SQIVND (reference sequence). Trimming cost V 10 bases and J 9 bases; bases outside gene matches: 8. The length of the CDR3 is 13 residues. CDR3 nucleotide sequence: TGTGCCACCGGACAGGGGGCGAAGGGTGAGCAGTTCTTC. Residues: CATGQGAKGEQFF.

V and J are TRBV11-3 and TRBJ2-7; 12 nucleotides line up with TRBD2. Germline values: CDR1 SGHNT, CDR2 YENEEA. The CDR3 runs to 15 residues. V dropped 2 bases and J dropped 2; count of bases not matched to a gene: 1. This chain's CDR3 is CASSLLAGGTYEQYF. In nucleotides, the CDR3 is TGTGCCAGCAGCTTACTAGCGGGAGGGACCTACGAGCAGTACTTC. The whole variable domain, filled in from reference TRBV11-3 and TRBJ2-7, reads EAGVVQSPRYKIIEKKQPVAFWCNPISGHNTLYWYLQNLGQGPELLIRYENEEAVDDSQLPKDRFSAERLKGVDSTLKIQPAELGDSAVYLCASSLLAGGTYEQYFGPGTRLTVT.

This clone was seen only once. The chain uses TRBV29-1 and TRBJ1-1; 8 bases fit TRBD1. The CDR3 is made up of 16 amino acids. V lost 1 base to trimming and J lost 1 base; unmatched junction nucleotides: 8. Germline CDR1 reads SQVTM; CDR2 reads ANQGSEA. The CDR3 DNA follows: TGCAGCGTTGAAGGGACAGGGTGGGTTGAGAACACTGAAGCTTTCTTT. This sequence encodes CSVEGTGWVENTEAFF.

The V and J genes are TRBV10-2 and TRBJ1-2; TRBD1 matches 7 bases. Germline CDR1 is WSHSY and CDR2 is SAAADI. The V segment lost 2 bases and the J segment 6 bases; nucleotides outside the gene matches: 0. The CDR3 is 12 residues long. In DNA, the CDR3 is TGCGCCAGCAGTGAGCAGGGGGATGGCTACACCTTC. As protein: CASSEQGDGYTF.

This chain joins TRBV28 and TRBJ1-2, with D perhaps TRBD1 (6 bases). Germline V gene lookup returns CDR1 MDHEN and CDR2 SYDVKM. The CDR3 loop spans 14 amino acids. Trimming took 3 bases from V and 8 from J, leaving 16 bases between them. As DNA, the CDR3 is TGTGCCAGCAGTTTCAACGACAGGCTTGGCGGCTACACCTTC. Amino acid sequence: CASSFNDRLGGYTF.

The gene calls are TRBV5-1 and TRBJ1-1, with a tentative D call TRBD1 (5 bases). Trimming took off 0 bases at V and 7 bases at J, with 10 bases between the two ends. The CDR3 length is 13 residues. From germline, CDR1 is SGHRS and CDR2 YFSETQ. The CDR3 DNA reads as TGCGCCAGCAGCTTGGGGGTAGGGGTTGAAGCTTTCTTT. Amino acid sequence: CASSLGVGVEAFF.

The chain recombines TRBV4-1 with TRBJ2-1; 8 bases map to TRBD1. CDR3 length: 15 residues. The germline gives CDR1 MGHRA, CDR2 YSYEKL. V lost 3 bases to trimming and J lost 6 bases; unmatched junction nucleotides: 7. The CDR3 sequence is CASSHSDRESNEQFF. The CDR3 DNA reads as TGCGCCAGCAGCCACTCGGACAGGGAGAGCAATGAGCAGTTCTTC.

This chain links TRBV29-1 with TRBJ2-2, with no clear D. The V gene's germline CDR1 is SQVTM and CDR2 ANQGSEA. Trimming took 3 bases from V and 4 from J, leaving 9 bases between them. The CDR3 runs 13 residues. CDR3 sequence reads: CSVDGVRTGELFF. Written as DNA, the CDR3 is TGCAGCGTTGACGGAGTACGCACCGGGGAGCTGTTTTTT.

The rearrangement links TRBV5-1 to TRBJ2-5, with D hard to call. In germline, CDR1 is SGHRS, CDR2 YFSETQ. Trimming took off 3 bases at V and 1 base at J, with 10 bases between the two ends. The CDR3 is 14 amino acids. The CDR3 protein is CASSSVPPQETQYF. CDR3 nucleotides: TGCGCCAGCAGCTCAGTACCGCCCCAAGAGACCCAGTACTTC.

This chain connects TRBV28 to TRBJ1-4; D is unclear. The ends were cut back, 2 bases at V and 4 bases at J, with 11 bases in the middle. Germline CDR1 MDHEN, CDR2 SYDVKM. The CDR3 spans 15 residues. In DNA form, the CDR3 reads TGTGCCAGCAGTTTAGGGCAGACCATTAATGAAAAACTGTTTTTT. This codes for CASSLGQTINEKLFF.

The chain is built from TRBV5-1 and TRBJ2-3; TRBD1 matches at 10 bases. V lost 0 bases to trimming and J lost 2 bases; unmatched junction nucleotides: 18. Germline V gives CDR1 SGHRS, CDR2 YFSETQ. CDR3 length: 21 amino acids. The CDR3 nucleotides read TGCGCCAGCAGCTTGGCCCGGGACAGGGGACTTATCTTACCCCACACAGATACGCAGTATTTT. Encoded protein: CASSLARDRGLILPHTDTQYF.

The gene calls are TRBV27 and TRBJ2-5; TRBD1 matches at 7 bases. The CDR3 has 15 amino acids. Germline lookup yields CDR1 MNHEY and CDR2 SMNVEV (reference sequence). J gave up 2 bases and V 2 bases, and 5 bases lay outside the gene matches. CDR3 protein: CASSLARGTQETQYF. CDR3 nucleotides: TGTGCCAGCAGTTTAGCCAGGGGGACACAAGAGACCCAGTACTTC.

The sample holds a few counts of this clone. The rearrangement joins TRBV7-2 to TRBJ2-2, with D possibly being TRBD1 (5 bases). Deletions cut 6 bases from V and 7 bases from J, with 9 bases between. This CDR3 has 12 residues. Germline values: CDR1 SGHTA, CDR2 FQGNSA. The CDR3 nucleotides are TGTGCCAGCAGGACAGCAGTCGGGGAGCTGTTTTTT. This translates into CASRTAVGELFF. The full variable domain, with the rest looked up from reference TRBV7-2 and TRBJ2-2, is GAGVSQSPSNKVTEKGKDVELRCDPISGHTALYWYRQSLGQGLEFLIYFQGNSAPDKSGLPSDRFSAERTGGSVSTLTIQRTQQEDSAVYLCASRTAVGELFFGEGSRLTVL.

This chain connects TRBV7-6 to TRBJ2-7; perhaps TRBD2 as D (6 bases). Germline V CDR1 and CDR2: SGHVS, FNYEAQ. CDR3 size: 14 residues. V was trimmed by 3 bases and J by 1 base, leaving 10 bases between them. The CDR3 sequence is CASSFRSGSYEQYF. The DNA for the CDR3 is TGTGCCAGCAGCTTTCGTAGCGGTTCCTACGAGCAGTACTTC.

The CDR3, as DNA: TGTGCCAGCGGCCCGGACAGGGGACCCTACGAGCAGTACTTC. Its protein is CASGPDRGPYEQYF. This rearrangement joins TRBV9 to TRBJ2-7; 9 bases fit TRBD1. Germline V gives CDR1 SGDLS, CDR2 YYNGEE. There are 14 residues in the CDR3. After removal of 7 bases from V and 2 bases from J, the junction contained 7 bases not matched to a gene.

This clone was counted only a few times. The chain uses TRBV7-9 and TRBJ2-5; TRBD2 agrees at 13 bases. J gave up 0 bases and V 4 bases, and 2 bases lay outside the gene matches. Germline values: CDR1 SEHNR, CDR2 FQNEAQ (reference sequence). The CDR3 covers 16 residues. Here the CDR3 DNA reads TGTGCCAGCAGCTACGGACTAGCGGGAGACCAAGAGACCCAGTACTTC. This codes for CASSYGLAGDQETQYF.

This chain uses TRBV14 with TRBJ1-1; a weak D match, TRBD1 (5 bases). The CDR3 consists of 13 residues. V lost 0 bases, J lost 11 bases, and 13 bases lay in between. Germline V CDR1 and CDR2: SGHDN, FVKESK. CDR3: CASSQDRGAGAFF. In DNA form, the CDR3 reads TGTGCCAGCAGCCAAGATCGTGGGGCCGGGGCTTTCTTT.